Following are 17 T cell receptor beta chains from one sample sequenced in a study of CD8 T cells in Susac syndrome. Reverse transcription of roughly 0.45 to 1 ug RNA used random hexamers. Each CDR3 protein gets one entry after TCRdb re-called the immunoSEQ multiplex PCR reads with MiXCR. The sample contains more than 65,000 distinct CDR3 sequences, roughly 94% of which appear only once. The source material was CD8+ T cells from PBMCs. The origin of the receptors is a human donor in good health.

V gene TRBV7-9 combines with J gene TRBJ2-1, with 7 nucleotides matching TRBD1. The junction had 9 bases not matched to a gene; V was cut back by 4 bases and J by 9 bases. Germline V CDR1 and CDR2: SEHNR, FQNEAQ (reference sequence). The CDR3 consists of 14 residues. The DNA of the CDR3 is TGTGCCAGCAGCTCCGACAGGGAGAGGCGTGAGCAGTTCTTC. This gives the protein CASSSDRERREQFF.

The chain couples TRBV12-3 or TRBV12-4 to TRBJ2-5; unclear D gene. V dropped 7 bases and J dropped 1 base, with 10 bases sitting between them. CDR3 length: 13 residues. CDR3 coding DNA: TGTGCCAGCACCCCCCCCAGCCAAGAGACCCAGTACTTC. It codes for CASTPPSQETQYF.

V gene TRBV5-4 combines with J gene TRBJ2-7; 10 bases line up with TRBD1. After removal of 4 bases from V and 6 bases from J, the junction contained 16 bases not matched to a gene. Per the germline V gene, CDR1 is SGHNT and CDR2 is YYREEE (reference sequence). The CDR3 spans 17 residues. CDR3 DNA: TGTGCCAGCAGCGCAAAGCTCCGGGACAGGGGTTTATCCGAGCAGTACTTC. Translation gives CASSAKLRDRGLSEQYF.

The V and J genes are TRBV5-1 and TRBJ1-2; no reliable D call. Germline CDR1 SGHRS, CDR2 YFSETQ. Trimming cost V 5 bases and J 4 bases, with 6 bases left between them. CDR3 length: 11 residues. In nucleotides, the CDR3 is TGCGCCAGCAGGAGTTCCTATGGCTACACCTTC. As protein: CASRSSYGYTF.

The V call is TRBV12-3 or TRBV12-4, the J call TRBJ2-2; weak D call: TRBD2 (6 bases). The V and J ends lost 5 bases and 7 bases respectively, with 11 bases between them. CDR3 length equals 13 residues. The CDR3 region is CASSARESGELFF. CDR3 sequence (DNA): TGTGCCAGCAGTGCCCGGGAGAGCGGGGAGCTGTTTTTT.

The rearrangement joins TRBV27 to TRBJ1-2; no firm D call. The CDR3 extends over 12 amino acids. Trimming took 6 bases from V and 7 from J, leaving 12 bases between them. Per germline, CDR1 MNHEY and CDR2 SMNVEV (reference sequence). Here the CDR3 reads CASSESGSGYTF. The CDR3 DNA follows: TGTGCCAGCAGCGAATCCGGGTCTGGCTACACCTTC.

V gene TRBV9 combines with J gene TRBJ1-6; possible D gene TRBD1, 5 bases. Germline V gene lookup returns CDR1 SGDLS and CDR2 YYNGEE. V dropped 3 bases and J dropped 6 bases, with 10 bases sitting between them. CDR3 length equals 14 residues. The CDR3 DNA reads TGTGCCAGCAGCGAGTACAGGAGTAATTCACCCCTCCACTTT. Its translation: CASSEYRSNSPLHF.

The genes are TRBV13 and TRBJ2-7; perhaps TRBD2 as D (7 bases). The germline CDR1 and CDR2 sequences are PRHDT and FYEKMQ (reference sequence). V was pared by 5 bases and J by 0 bases, with 14 bases between. The CDR3 is 15 amino acids. CDR3 coding DNA: TGTGCCAGCAGCGCGGGGGCCTTGAGCTCCTACGAGCAGTACTTC. As protein: CASSAGALSSYEQYF.

A few counts support this clonotype. V is TRBV29-1 and J is TRBJ2-5; tentatively, D is TRBD1 or TRBD2 (5 bases each). This CDR3 is built from 11 residues. The ends were cut back, 5 bases at V and 4 bases at J, with 8 bases in the middle. Germline values: CDR1 SQVTM, CDR2 ANQGSEA. CDR3 loop: CSVRGLETQYF. The CDR3, as DNA: TGCAGCGTTCGGGGCCTAGAGACCCAGTACTTC.

The rearrangement uses TRBV19 and TRBJ2-7, with a possible D match to TRBD1 (6 bases). Per the germline V gene, CDR1 is LNHDA and CDR2 is SQIVND (reference sequence). The CDR3 loop spans 13 amino acids. Trimming stripped 8 bases from V and 6 bases from J, with 17 bases between. The CDR3 DNA sequence: TGTGCCAGTTCCACAGGGTTGGGATCCGAGCAGTACTTC. Amino acids: CASSTGLGSEQYF.

The rearrangement joins TRBV4-1 to TRBJ2-5; 8 bases are shared with TRBD1. CDR1 MGHRA and CDR2 YSYEKL come from the germline V gene. The CDR3 extends over 15 amino acids. The ends lost 5 bases at V and 5 bases at J; junction bases unmatched: 10. CDR3 residues: CASSWADRGMETQYF. DNA of the CDR3: TGCGCCAGCAGCTGGGCAGACAGGGGTATGGAGACCCAGTACTTC.

The chain carries TRBV7-2 and TRBJ1-5; 7 bases match TRBD1. Germline V gene sequence: CDR1 SGHTA, CDR2 FQGNSA. V shed 3 bases and J 7 bases; nucleotides not matched to a gene: 3. The CDR3 is made up of 13 amino acids. The CDR3 DNA sequence: TGTGCCAGCAGCTTGACAGGGTGGCAGCCCCAGCATTTT. Its protein is CASSLTGWQPQHF.

Only one count was recorded for this clonotype. V is TRBV23-1 and J is TRBJ2-5; 7 nucleotides agree with TRBD2. TRBV23-1 is placed among ORFs of uncertain function. After removal of 2 bases from V and 2 bases from J, the junction contained 2 bases not matched to a gene. CDR3 length equals 14 residues. CDR3 sequence reads: CASSQGGGQETQYF. For the CDR3, the DNA is TGCGCCAGCAGTCAAGGGGGGGGGCAAGAGACCCAGTACTTC.

The chain carries TRBV12-5 and TRBJ2-5; D is unresolved. The length of the CDR3 is 16 residues. CDR1 LGHNT and CDR2 FRNRAP come from the germline V gene. The V end was cut by 2 bases, the J end by 3 bases, with 16 bases between. In DNA form, the CDR3 reads TGTGCTAGTGGTTTGCACCCGGACCCTCGGGAAGAGACCCAGTACTTC. Its translation: CASGLHPDPREETQYF.

The chain links TRBV7-9 to TRBJ2-7; a possible D gene is TRBD2 (5 bases). The ends were cut back, 5 bases at V and 3 bases at J, with 14 bases in the middle. Germline assignment: CDR1 SEHNR and CDR2 FQNEAQ (reference sequence). This CDR3 contains 14 residues. The CDR3 region is CASSPLIRGYEQYV. CDR3 sequence (DNA): TGTGCCAGCAGCCCACTAATTCGGGGCTACGAGCAGTACGTC.

The gene calls are TRBV12-3 or TRBV12-4 and TRBJ1-1, with 8 bases fitting TRBD1. The CDR3 sequence is 14 residues long. J gave up 4 bases and V 3 bases, and 4 bases lay outside the gene matches. In DNA, the CDR3 is TGTGCCAGCAGTTTCACAGGGGGATCCACTGAAGCTTTCTTT. Protein: CASSFTGGSTEAFF.

This clonotype was counted a single time. The chain joins TRBV27 to TRBJ2-5; D unclear. The CDR3 runs 14 residues. V lost 0 bases to trimming and J lost 0 bases, with 5 bases between them. From germline, CDR1 is MNHEY and CDR2 SMNVEV (reference sequence). DNA for the CDR3: TGTGCCAGCAGTTTATCGAAGTACCAAGAGACCCAGTACTTC. This codes for CASSLSKYQETQYF.